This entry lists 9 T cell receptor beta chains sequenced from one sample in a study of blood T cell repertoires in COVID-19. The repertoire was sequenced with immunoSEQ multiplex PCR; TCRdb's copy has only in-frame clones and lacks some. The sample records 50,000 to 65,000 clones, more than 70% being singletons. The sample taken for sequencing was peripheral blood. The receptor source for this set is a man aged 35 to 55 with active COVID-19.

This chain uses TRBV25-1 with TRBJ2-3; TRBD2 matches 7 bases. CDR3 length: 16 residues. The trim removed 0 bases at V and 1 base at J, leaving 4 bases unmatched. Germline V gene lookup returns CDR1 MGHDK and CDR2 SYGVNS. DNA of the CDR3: TGTGCCAGCAGTGAATATAGGGCGGGAGGCACAGATACGCAGTATTTT. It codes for CASSEYRAGGTDTQYF.

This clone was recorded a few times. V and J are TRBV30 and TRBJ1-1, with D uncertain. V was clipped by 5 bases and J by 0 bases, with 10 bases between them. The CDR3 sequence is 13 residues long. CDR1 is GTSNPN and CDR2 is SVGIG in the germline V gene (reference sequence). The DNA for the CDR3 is TGTGCCTGGGGTGGCGGGATGAACACTGAAGCTTTCTTT. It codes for CAWGGGMNTEAFF. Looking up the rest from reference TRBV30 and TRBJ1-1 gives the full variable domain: SQTIHQWPATLVQPVGSPLSLECTVEGTSNPNLYWYRQAAGRGLQLLFYSVGIGQISSEVPQNLSASRPQDRQFILSSKKLLLSDSGFYLCAWGGGMNTEAFFGQGTRLTVV.

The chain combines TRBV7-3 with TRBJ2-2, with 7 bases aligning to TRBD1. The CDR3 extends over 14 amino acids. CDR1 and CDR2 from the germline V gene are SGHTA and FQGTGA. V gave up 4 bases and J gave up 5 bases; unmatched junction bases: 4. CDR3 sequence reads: CASSYGTATGELFF. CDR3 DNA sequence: TGTGCCAGCAGCTATGGGACAGCTACCGGGGAGCTGTTTTTT.

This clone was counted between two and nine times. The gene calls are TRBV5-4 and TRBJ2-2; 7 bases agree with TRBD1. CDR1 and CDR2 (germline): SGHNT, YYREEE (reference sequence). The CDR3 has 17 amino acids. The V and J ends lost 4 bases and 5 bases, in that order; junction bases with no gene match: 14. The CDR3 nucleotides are TGTGCCAGCAGCCCCGTACCAAGACAGGGTTGGACCGGGGAGCTGTTTTTT. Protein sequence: CASSPVPRQGWTGELFF. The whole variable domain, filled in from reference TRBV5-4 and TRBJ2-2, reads ETGVTQSPTHLIKTRGQQVTLRCSSQSGHNTVSWYQQALGQGPQFIFQYYREEENGRGNFPPRFSGLQFPNYSSELNVNALELDDSALYLCASSPVPRQGWTGELFFGEGSRLTVL.

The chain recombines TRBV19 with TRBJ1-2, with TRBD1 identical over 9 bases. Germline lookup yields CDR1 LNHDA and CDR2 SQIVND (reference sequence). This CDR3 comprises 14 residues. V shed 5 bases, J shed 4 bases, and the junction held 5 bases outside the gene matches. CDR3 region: CASSPGTGIYGYTF. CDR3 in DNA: TGTGCCAGTAGTCCCGGGACAGGGATCTATGGCTACACCTTC.

The CDR3 DNA is TGTGCCAGCTCGCAGGGACAGACAGGGGCAGGGTATAGCAATCAGCCCCAGCATTTT. Its protein is CASSQGQTGAGYSNQPQHF. V and J are TRBV18 and TRBJ1-5; 8 bases are shared with TRBD1. The V segment lost 6 bases and the J segment 0 bases; nucleotides outside the gene matches: 16. Germline V gene lookup returns CDR1 KGHSH and CDR2 LQKENI. The CDR3 is made up of 19 amino acids. The full variable domain, with the rest looked up from reference TRBV18 and TRBJ1-5, is NAGVMQNPRHLVRRRGQEARLRCSPMKGHSHVYWYRQLPEEGLKFMVYLQKENIIDESGMPKERFSAEFPKEGPSILRIQQVVRGDSAAYFCASSQGQTGAGYSNQPQHFGDGTRLSIL.

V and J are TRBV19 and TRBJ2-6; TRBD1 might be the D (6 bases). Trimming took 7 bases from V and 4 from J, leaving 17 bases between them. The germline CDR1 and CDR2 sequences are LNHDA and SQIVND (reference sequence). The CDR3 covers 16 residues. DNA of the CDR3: TGTGCCAGTAAACCCCAGGGGTCGGCCGGGGCCAACGTCCTGACTTTC. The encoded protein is CASKPQGSAGANVLTF.

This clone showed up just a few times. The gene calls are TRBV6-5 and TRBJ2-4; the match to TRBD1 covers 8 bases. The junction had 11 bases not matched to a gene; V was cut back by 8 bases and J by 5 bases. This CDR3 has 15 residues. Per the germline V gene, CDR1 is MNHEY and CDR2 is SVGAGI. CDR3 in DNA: TGTGCCAGCTCTCTATCCGGGACAGGCCAAAACATTCAGTACTTC. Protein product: CASSLSGTGQNIQYF.

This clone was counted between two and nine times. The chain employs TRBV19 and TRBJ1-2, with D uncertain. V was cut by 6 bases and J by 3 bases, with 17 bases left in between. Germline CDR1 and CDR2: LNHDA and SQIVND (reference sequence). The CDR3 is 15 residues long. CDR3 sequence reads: CASSAQSTGYYGYTF. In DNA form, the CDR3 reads TGTGCCAGTAGCGCCCAATCGACGGGATACTATGGCTACACCTTC.